The rows below give T cell receptor beta chains drawn from one sample of a study of neurological immune-mediated disorders. TCRdb analysed the 5' RACE reads with MiXCR anew, one entry per CDR3 protein. Of about 70,000 distinct CDR3 sequences listed, about 5% are singletons. Material for sequencing was PBMCs. The receptors originated from a woman aged 70-85 years with multiple sclerosis. CDR3s include the opening cysteine and the closing phenylalanine or tryptophan. D genes are given only for firm matches. Clone size, where shown, is once, few, many, or a class for clones that have expanded.

j_gene: TRBJ2-2; abundance: many; d_gene: NA; v_gene: TRBV7-2; CDR3nt: TGTGCCAGCAGCTTAGATCTGGTACAGGTTAACACCGGGGAGCTGTTTTTT; CDR3aa: CASSLDLVQVNTGELFF
j_gene: TRBJ2-7; abundance: few; d_gene: NA; v_gene: TRBV6-2/TRBV6-3; CDR3nt: TGTGCCAGCAGTTTCCCCAATCCCAGGGGAGCCTACGAGCAGTACTTC; CDR3aa: CASSFPNPRGAYEQYF
j_gene: TRBJ2-1; abundance: many; d_gene: TRBD2; v_gene: TRBV5-1; CDR3nt: TGCGCCAGCAGCTTGGAGGCTAGCGGGTTGGCCGGTTCCTACAATGAGCAGTTCTTC; CDR3aa: CASSLEASGLAGSYNEQFF
j_gene: TRBJ2-7; abundance: many; d_gene: NA; v_gene: TRBV29-1; CDR3nt: TGCAGCGTTGGGGTTGGAAGGACGATCTCCTACGAGCAGTACTTC; CDR3aa: CSVGVGRTISYEQYF
j_gene: TRBJ2-1; abundance: NA; d_gene: NA; v_gene: TRBV11-3; CDR3nt: TGTGCCAGCAGCTTAGAGGGGCAGTACAATGAGCAGTTCTTC; CDR3aa: CASSLEGQYNEQFF
j_gene: TRBJ2-2; abundance: many; d_gene: NA; v_gene: TRBV12-3/TRBV12-4; CDR3nt: TGTGCCAGCAGTTTTCCCGGACCATACAGGGCGCACGGGGAGCTGTTTTTT; CDR3aa: CASSFPGPYRAHGELFF
j_gene: TRBJ1-2; abundance: many; d_gene: NA; v_gene: TRBV5-1; CDR3nt: TGCGCCAGCAGCGGAACAGGCTCCGCGTTGGACTATGGCTACACCTTC; CDR3aa: CASSGTGSALDYGYTF
j_gene: TRBJ1-5; abundance: once; d_gene: NA; v_gene: TRBV12-3/TRBV12-4; CDR3nt: TGTGCCAGCAGTCGGACGACAGAGAGTAATCAGCCCCAGCATTTT; CDR3aa: CASSRTTESNQPQHF
j_gene: TRBJ1-5; abundance: many; d_gene: NA; v_gene: TRBV2; CDR3nt: TGTGCCAGCAGTGCCTCGACAAGAAACAATCAGCCCCAGCATTTT; CDR3aa: CASSASTRNNQPQHF
j_gene: TRBJ2-4; abundance: many; d_gene: TRBD1; v_gene: TRBV7-2; CDR3nt: TGTGCCAGCAGCACCACAGGGGTTATAAACATTCAGTACTTC; CDR3aa: CASSTTGVINIQYF
j_gene: TRBJ2-1; abundance: many; d_gene: NA; v_gene: TRBV6-2/TRBV6-3; CDR3nt: TGTGCCAGCCGACGGGGGGCCGGCAGGGGGATAAATGAGCAGTTCTTC; CDR3aa: CASRRGAGRGINEQFF
j_gene: TRBJ1-1; abundance: many; d_gene: NA; v_gene: TRBV6-6; CDR3nt: TGTGCCAGCAGTTACCCCCCGGGGGGGAAGAACACTGAAGCTTTCTTT; CDR3aa: CASSYPPGGKNTEAFF
j_gene: TRBJ2-2; abundance: many; d_gene: TRBD2; v_gene: TRBV12-3/TRBV12-4; CDR3nt: TGTGCCAGCAGTTTAACTAGCGGGAGGGGCACCGGGGAGCTGTTTTTT; CDR3aa: CASSLTSGRGTGELFF
j_gene: TRBJ1-4; abundance: many; d_gene: NA; v_gene: TRBV20-1; CDR3nt: TGCAGTGCTAGAGATCCGGGGACCCTGATTGGAAAACTGTTTTTT; CDR3aa: CSARDPGTLIGKLFF
j_gene: TRBJ1-3; abundance: many; d_gene: NA; v_gene: TRBV5-1; CDR3nt: TGCGCCAGCAGCTCCGGTGAGGGAAACACCATATATTTT; CDR3aa: CASSSGEGNTIYF
j_gene: TRBJ2-7; abundance: many; d_gene: TRBD2; v_gene: TRBV20-1; CDR3nt: TGCAGTGCTAGCCAGGCTAGCGGGAGGGCCCGGATCTACGAGCAGTACTTC; CDR3aa: CSASQASGRARIYEQYF
j_gene: TRBJ2-2; abundance: many; d_gene: NA; v_gene: TRBV12-3/TRBV12-4; CDR3nt: TGTGCCAGCAGTTTGGGAGGGGGCTCCGGGGAGCTGTTTTTT; CDR3aa: CASSLGGGSGELFF
j_gene: TRBJ2-7; abundance: few; d_gene: NA; v_gene: TRBV5-1; CDR3nt: TGCGCCAGCAGCCCCCAGGAGGGGGGCTACGAGCAGTACTTC; CDR3aa: CASSPQEGGYEQYF
j_gene: TRBJ2-7; abundance: few; d_gene: TRBD1; v_gene: TRBV18; CDR3nt: TGTGCCAGCTCAGCCGGGACAGTAACCTACGAGCAGTACTTC; CDR3aa: CASSAGTVTYEQYF
j_gene: TRBJ1-1; abundance: many; d_gene: TRBD1; v_gene: TRBV18; CDR3nt: TGTGCCAGCTCACCGGACAGGGGCCCCACGCCCACTGAAGCTTTCTTT; CDR3aa: CASSPDRGPTPTEAFF
j_gene: TRBJ1-1; abundance: many; d_gene: NA; v_gene: TRBV6-5; CDR3nt: TGTGCCAGCAGTTACAGGGACCTGAACACTGAAGCTTTCTTT; CDR3aa: CASSYRDLNTEAFF
j_gene: TRBJ1-1; abundance: many; d_gene: NA; v_gene: TRBV29-1; CDR3nt: TGCAGCGCCAGGGATGCGGACACTGAAGCTTTCTTT; CDR3aa: CSARDADTEAFF
j_gene: TRBJ2-3; abundance: many; d_gene: NA; v_gene: TRBV5-1; CDR3nt: TGCGCCAGCAGCAACCGACTAGCAGATACGCAGTATTTT; CDR3aa: CASSNRLADTQYF
j_gene: TRBJ1-2; abundance: many; d_gene: TRBD1; v_gene: TRBV5-1; CDR3nt: TGCGCCAGCAGCCGGCTACAGGGGGTGAAGGACTATGGCTACACCTTC; CDR3aa: CASSRLQGVKDYGYTF
j_gene: TRBJ2-3; abundance: many; d_gene: NA; v_gene: TRBV6-5; CDR3nt: TGTGCCAGCAGTTACAGGCAAGTCACAGATACGCAGTATTTT; CDR3aa: CASSYRQVTDTQYF
j_gene: TRBJ1-5; abundance: NA; d_gene: TRBD1; v_gene: TRBV20-1; CDR3nt: TGCAGTGCTAGGACCGGACAGGGACGCAATCAGCCCAAGCATTTT; CDR3aa: CSARTGQGRNQPKHF
j_gene: TRBJ2-5; abundance: many; d_gene: TRBD2; v_gene: TRBV7-9; CDR3nt: TGTGCCAGCAGCTCTAGGACTAGCGGTCGAATCCAAGAGACCCAGTACTTC; CDR3aa: CASSSRTSGRIQETQYF
j_gene: TRBJ1-2; abundance: many; d_gene: NA; v_gene: TRBV7-9; CDR3nt: TGTGCCAGCAGCTTGGGGCTGGGTTGGTCTAACTATGGCTACACCTTC; CDR3aa: CASSLGLGWSNYGYTF
j_gene: TRBJ2-1; abundance: many; d_gene: TRBD2; v_gene: TRBV12-3/TRBV12-4; CDR3nt: TGTGCCAGCAGTTACGCCCTAGCGGGTAACAATGAGCAGTTCTTC; CDR3aa: CASSYALAGNNEQFF
j_gene: TRBJ2-5; abundance: many; d_gene: NA; v_gene: TRBV5-1; CDR3nt: TGCGCCAGCAGCTTGAGTGTCAGATTACAAGAGACCCAGTACTTC; CDR3aa: CASSLSVRLQETQYF
j_gene: TRBJ2-7; abundance: many; d_gene: TRBD1; v_gene: TRBV5-1; CDR3nt: TGCGCCAGCACCGAGGCCGGGACAGGGGGGGCCGAGCAGTACTTC; CDR3aa: CASTEAGTGGAEQYF
j_gene: TRBJ2-5; abundance: many; d_gene: NA; v_gene: TRBV5-1; CDR3nt: TGCGCCAGCAGCTTGTTGCGGAGCCGGGGTGAGACCCAGTACTTC; CDR3aa: CASSLLRSRGETQYF
j_gene: TRBJ1-4; abundance: NA; d_gene: TRBD1; v_gene: TRBV12-3/TRBV12-4; CDR3nt: TGTGCCAGCAGTTTCTGGGACAGTTCCAACAAACTGTTTTTT; CDR3aa: CASSFWDSSNKLFF
j_gene: TRBJ2-3; abundance: many; d_gene: NA; v_gene: TRBV7-8; CDR3nt: TGTGCCAGCAGCCCTCCCATGGAAGATACGCAGTATTTT; CDR3aa: CASSPPMEDTQYF
j_gene: TRBJ2-2; abundance: many; d_gene: TRBD1; v_gene: TRBV20-1; CDR3nt: TGCAGTGCTCGGGACAGGGGGAACACCGGGGAGCTGTTTTTT; CDR3aa: CSARDRGNTGELFF
j_gene: TRBJ2-3; abundance: many; d_gene: TRBD2; v_gene: TRBV5-1; CDR3nt: TGCGCCAGCAGCTTGGAACTAGCGGGAGCCACAGATACGCAGTATTTT; CDR3aa: CASSLELAGATDTQYF
j_gene: TRBJ2-1; abundance: many; d_gene: NA; v_gene: TRBV3-1; CDR3nt: TGTGCCAGCAGCCAAGGGCCGACTGGCCTCTACAATGAGCAGTTCTTC; CDR3aa: CASSQGPTGLYNEQFF
j_gene: TRBJ2-7; abundance: many; d_gene: NA; v_gene: TRBV29-1; CDR3nt: TGCAGCGTTGACAGGGGTCGAGAGCAGTACTTC; CDR3aa: CSVDRGREQYF
j_gene: TRBJ1-1; abundance: many; d_gene: NA; v_gene: TRBV7-2; CDR3nt: TGTGCCAGCAGCTGGGACGGGTCAACAGAAGCTTTCTTT; CDR3aa: CASSWDGSTEAFF
j_gene: TRBJ2-7; abundance: many; d_gene: TRBD2; v_gene: TRBV20-1; CDR3nt: TGCAGTGCTAGTGAACCGGGAGGAAAATCCTACGAGCAGTACTTC; CDR3aa: CSASEPGGKSYEQYF
j_gene: TRBJ2-1; abundance: many; d_gene: NA; v_gene: TRBV21-1; CDR3nt: TGTGCCAGCAGCAAGGTGCGAGCGACTTACTTCTTC; CDR3aa: CASSKVRATYFF
j_gene: TRBJ1-1; abundance: many; d_gene: NA; v_gene: TRBV7-9; CDR3nt: TGTGCCAGCAGCGCCTCTCGGGTCTCTTTGAACACTGAAGCTTTCTTT; CDR3aa: CASSASRVSLNTEAFF
j_gene: TRBJ1-2; abundance: NA; d_gene: NA; v_gene: TRBV10-3; CDR3nt: TGTGCCATCAGTGATTCCCAGGGTGAAAGTGGCTACACCTTC; CDR3aa: CAISDSQGESGYTF
j_gene: TRBJ2-5; abundance: many; d_gene: NA; v_gene: TRBV24-1; CDR3nt: TGTGCCACCAGTGGGACAGCAGCACCCCGCCAAGAGACCCAGTACTTC; CDR3aa: CATSGTAAPRQETQYF
j_gene: TRBJ2-7; abundance: many; d_gene: NA; v_gene: TRBV29-1; CDR3nt: TGCAGCGTGGGTGGAAAGGGGTCCTACGAGCAGTACTTC; CDR3aa: CSVGGKGSYEQYF
j_gene: TRBJ2-5; abundance: many; d_gene: NA; v_gene: TRBV7-9; CDR3nt: TGTGCCAGCAGCTTAGCGCTTTCGGGGAAAGAGACCCAGTACTTC; CDR3aa: CASSLALSGKETQYF
j_gene: TRBJ2-2; abundance: many; d_gene: NA; v_gene: TRBV20-1; CDR3nt: TGCAGTGCTCGGGACGGGAACACCGGGGAGCTGTTTTTT; CDR3aa: CSARDGNTGELFF
j_gene: TRBJ1-1; abundance: many; d_gene: NA; v_gene: TRBV12-3/TRBV12-4; CDR3nt: TGTGCCAGCAGTTTAGGGAGGGAAGCTTTCTTT; CDR3aa: CASSLGREAFF
j_gene: TRBJ2-3; abundance: many; d_gene: TRBD2; v_gene: TRBV10-3; CDR3nt: TGTGCCATCAGTGAAAGTGAGCGGGAATCATTCACAGATACGCAGTATTTT; CDR3aa: CAISESERESFTDTQYF
j_gene: TRBJ2-4; abundance: NA; d_gene: NA; v_gene: TRBV18; CDR3nt: TGTGCCAGCTCACCCCCCAGTGGCAGAGCCAAAAACATTCAGTACTTC; CDR3aa: CASSPPSGRAKNIQYF
j_gene: TRBJ1-6; abundance: many; d_gene: NA; v_gene: TRBV5-6; CDR3nt: TGTGCCAGCAGCTTGAGGGGCGAAAATTCACCCCTCCACTTT; CDR3aa: CASSLRGENSPLHF
j_gene: TRBJ2-1; abundance: few; d_gene: TRBD2; v_gene: TRBV7-2; CDR3nt: TGTGCCAGCAGCCGCGGGACTAGCGGGACCTCCTACAATGAGCAGTTCTTC; CDR3aa: CASSRGTSGTSYNEQFF